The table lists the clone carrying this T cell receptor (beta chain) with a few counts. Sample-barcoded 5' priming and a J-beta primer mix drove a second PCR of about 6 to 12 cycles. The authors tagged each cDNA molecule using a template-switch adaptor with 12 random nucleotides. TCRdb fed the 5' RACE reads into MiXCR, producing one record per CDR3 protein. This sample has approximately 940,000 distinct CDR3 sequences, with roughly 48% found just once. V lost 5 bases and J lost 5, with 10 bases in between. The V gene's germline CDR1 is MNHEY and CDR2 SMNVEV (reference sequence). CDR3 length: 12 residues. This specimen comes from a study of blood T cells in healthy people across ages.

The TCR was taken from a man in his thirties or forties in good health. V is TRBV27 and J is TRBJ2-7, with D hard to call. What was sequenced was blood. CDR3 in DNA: TGTGCCAGCAGTCCCCTAATAAACGAGCAGTACTTC. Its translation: CASSPLINEQYF.